A selection of T cell receptor beta chains follows, all from one sample in a study of shared clonotypes between healthy human individuals. TCRdb's table, derived via immunoSEQ multiplex PCR, lists solely in-frame clones and lacks some. The sample shows approximately 980,000 clones, roughly 72% of them seen only once. The sample comprised memory CD4+ T cells sorted from blood. The receptors here all came from a man aged 18 to 29 in good health. CDR3s include the opening cysteine and the closing phenylalanine or tryptophan. Each record gives: J gene, clone size, V gene, D gene, CDR3 protein, CDR3 DNA. D genes are given only for firm matches. Size tells how often a clone was seen (once, few, many) or the class of an expanded clone, and some rows leave it out.

J gene: TRBJ2-7
clone size: NA
V gene: TRBV6-1
D gene: NA
CDR3 protein: CASGRQIYEQYF
CDR3 DNA: TGTGCCAGCGGAAGGCAGATCTACGAGCAGTACTTC

J gene: TRBJ1-1
clone size: NA
V gene: TRBV11-2
D gene: TRBD1
CDR3 protein: CASSARQGANTEAFF
CDR3 DNA: TGTGCCAGCAGCGCGCGACAGGGGGCGAACACTGAAGCTTTCTTT

J gene: TRBJ2-2
clone size: NA
V gene: TRBV10-3
D gene: TRBD1
CDR3 protein: CAISDPGQGATGELFF
CDR3 DNA: TGTGCCATCAGTGATCCGGGACAGGGGGCTACCGGGGAGCTGTTTTTT

J gene: TRBJ2-7
clone size: once
V gene: TRBV9
D gene: NA
CDR3 protein: CASSPAADSRYEQYF
CDR3 DNA: TGTGCCAGCAGCCCTGCCGCGGACAGCAGATACGAGCAGTACTTC

J gene: TRBJ1-2
clone size: few
V gene: TRBV18
D gene: NA
CDR3 protein: CASSRSDGWGYTF
CDR3 DNA: TGTGCCAGCTCCCGCAGCGATGGCTGGGGCTACACCTTC

J gene: TRBJ2-1
clone size: NA
V gene: TRBV2
D gene: TRBD2
CDR3 protein: CASRDSGRASEQFF
CDR3 DNA: TGTGCCAGCAGGGACTCCGGGAGGGCCTCTGAGCAGTTCTTC

J gene: TRBJ1-4
clone size: NA
V gene: TRBV2
D gene: TRBD1
CDR3 protein: CASSRDSLITNEKLFF
CDR3 DNA: TGTGCCAGCAGTAGGGACAGTCTTATCACTAATGAAAAACTGTTTTTT

J gene: TRBJ1-2
clone size: NA
V gene: TRBV28
D gene: TRBD1
CDR3 protein: CASRAGGGGGYTF
CDR3 DNA: TGTGCCAGCAGAGCAGGGGGAGGGGGTGGCTACACCTTC

J gene: TRBJ2-6
clone size: NA
V gene: TRBV7-2
D gene: NA
CDR3 protein: CASSLWIWGSGANVLTF
CDR3 DNA: TGTGCCAGCAGCTTATGGATCTGGGGTTCCGGGGCCAACGTCCTGACTTTC

J gene: TRBJ2-3
clone size: NA
V gene: TRBV5-1
D gene: NA
CDR3 protein: CASSLQGKGADTQYF
CDR3 DNA: TGCGCCAGCAGCTTACAGGGAAAAGGGGCAGATACGCAGTATTTT

J gene: TRBJ1-2
clone size: NA
V gene: TRBV5-4
D gene: TRBD1
CDR3 protein: CASSPGQGGGYTF
CDR3 DNA: TGTGCCAGCAGCCCCGGACAGGGAGGTGGCTACACCTTC

J gene: TRBJ2-2
clone size: NA
V gene: TRBV5-1
D gene: TRBD1
CDR3 protein: CASSPGTGGRDTGELFF
CDR3 DNA: TGCGCCAGCAGCCCCGGGACAGGGGGCAGGGATACCGGGGAGCTGTTTTTT

J gene: TRBJ2-3
clone size: NA
V gene: TRBV2
D gene: NA
CDR3 protein: CASSEGRGPSTDTQYF
CDR3 DNA: TGTGCCAGCAGTGAAGGGCGGGGGCCGAGCACAGATACGCAGTATTTT

J gene: TRBJ2-5
clone size: NA
V gene: TRBV28
D gene: TRBD2
CDR3 protein: CASSPTGSGGAGTQYF
CDR3 DNA: TGTGCCAGCAGTCCCACGGGTAGCGGGGGGGCCGGGACCCAGTACTTC

J gene: TRBJ2-3
clone size: NA
V gene: TRBV15
D gene: NA
CDR3 protein: CATSRAAHTDTQYF
CDR3 DNA: TGTGCCACCAGCAGAGCGGCACACACAGATACGCAGTATTTT

J gene: TRBJ1-2
clone size: NA
V gene: TRBV18
D gene: NA
CDR3 protein: CASSPRQDLFYGYTF
CDR3 DNA: TGTGCCAGCTCCCCTCGCCAGGACCTTTTCTATGGCTACACCTTC

J gene: TRBJ2-7
clone size: NA
V gene: TRBV6-5
D gene: NA
CDR3 protein: CASSKSQGSPSYF
CDR3 DNA: TGTGCCAGCAGCAAAAGCCAGGGTTCCCCCTCGTACTTC

J gene: TRBJ2-1
clone size: NA
V gene: TRBV5-1
D gene: TRBD1
CDR3 protein: CASSLPGTGVRYEQFF
CDR3 DNA: TGCGCCAGCAGCTTGCCCGGGACAGGGGTCCGTTATGAGCAGTTCTTC

J gene: TRBJ1-6
clone size: NA
V gene: TRBV6-5
D gene: TRBD1
CDR3 protein: CATVDRGSNSPLHF
CDR3 DNA: TGTGCCACCGTGGACAGGGGAAGTAATTCACCCCTCCACTTT

J gene: TRBJ1-4
clone size: NA
V gene: TRBV7-2
D gene: NA
CDR3 protein: CASSLGVGKLFF
CDR3 DNA: TGTGCCAGCAGCTTAGGTGTGGGAAAACTGTTTTTT

J gene: TRBJ2-7
clone size: once
V gene: TRBV18
D gene: TRBD2
CDR3 protein: CASSPPGLDSYEQYF
CDR3 DNA: TGTGCCAGCTCACCCCCGGGACTAGACTCTTACGAGCAGTACTTC

J gene: TRBJ2-3
clone size: NA
V gene: TRBV5-1
D gene: NA
CDR3 protein: CASSLEGYTKPDTQYF
CDR3 DNA: TGCGCCAGCAGCTTGGAGGGCTATACTAAGCCAGATACGCAGTATTTT

J gene: TRBJ2-7
clone size: few
V gene: TRBV5-1
D gene: NA
CDR3 protein: CASSLDAKGEQYF
CDR3 DNA: TGCGCCAGCAGCTTGGATGCAAAGGGCGAGCAGTACTTC

J gene: TRBJ1-3
clone size: NA
V gene: TRBV19
D gene: NA
CDR3 protein: CASSIEISSGNTIYF
CDR3 DNA: TGTGCCAGTAGTATAGAAATCTCCTCTGGAAACACCATATATTTT

J gene: TRBJ2-3
clone size: NA
V gene: TRBV18
D gene: TRBD2
CDR3 protein: CASSPPGSGGQDTQYF
CDR3 DNA: TGTGCCAGCTCACCCCCGGGTAGCGGGGGGCAAGATACGCAGTATTTT

J gene: TRBJ2-3
clone size: NA
V gene: TRBV6-5
D gene: NA
CDR3 protein: CASSNRADTQYF
CDR3 DNA: TGTGCCAGCAGTAACAGGGCAGATACGCAGTATTTT

J gene: TRBJ1-5
clone size: many
V gene: TRBV27
D gene: TRBD1
CDR3 protein: CASSPGTGSRQPQHF
CDR3 DNA: TGTGCCAGCAGCCCCGGGACAGGGTCTCGCCAGCCCCAGCATTTT

J gene: TRBJ2-5
clone size: NA
V gene: TRBV6-1
D gene: NA
CDR3 protein: CASSEATGLSKRTQYF
CDR3 DNA: TGTGCCAGCAGTGAAGCGACGGGACTCTCCAAGAGAACCCAGTACTTC

J gene: TRBJ2-3
clone size: NA
V gene: TRBV7-2
D gene: TRBD2
CDR3 protein: CASSLAAGGPVDTQYF
CDR3 DNA: TGTGCCAGCAGCTTAGCGGCGGGAGGGCCGGTAGATACGCAGTATTTT

J gene: TRBJ1-1
clone size: once
V gene: TRBV28
D gene: TRBD1
CDR3 protein: CASGQGNTEAFF
CDR3 DNA: TGTGCCAGCGGACAGGGGAACACTGAAGCTTTCTTT

J gene: TRBJ2-5
clone size: NA
V gene: TRBV4-1
D gene: NA
CDR3 protein: CASSQEAGGNFWETQYF
CDR3 DNA: TGCGCCAGCAGCCAAGAGGCGGGCGGGAATTTTTGGGAGACCCAGTACTTC

J gene: TRBJ2-5
clone size: NA
V gene: TRBV5-4
D gene: NA
CDR3 protein: CASSVVPEGQETQYF
CDR3 DNA: TGTGCCAGCAGCGTCGTACCCGAAGGTCAAGAGACCCAGTACTTC

J gene: TRBJ2-1
clone size: few
V gene: TRBV11-1
D gene: TRBD2
CDR3 protein: CASSFLAGGVNEQFF
CDR3 DNA: TGTGCCAGCAGCTTTTTAGCGGGGGGGGTTAATGAGCAGTTCTTC

J gene: TRBJ2-7
clone size: NA
V gene: TRBV28
D gene: TRBD1
CDR3 protein: CASSSGQGLEQYF
CDR3 DNA: TGTGCCAGCAGTTCGGGACAGGGTCTTGAGCAGTACTTC

J gene: TRBJ1-2
clone size: NA
V gene: TRBV6-5
D gene: TRBD1
CDR3 protein: CASRRQGGGGYTF
CDR3 DNA: TGTGCCAGCAGAAGACAGGGCGGAGGTGGCTACACCTTC

J gene: TRBJ2-7
clone size: NA
V gene: TRBV19
D gene: NA
CDR3 protein: CASRRSAGASYEQYF
CDR3 DNA: TGTGCCAGTAGACGCTCGGCAGGGGCGTCCTACGAGCAGTACTTC

J gene: TRBJ1-2
clone size: NA
V gene: TRBV28
D gene: TRBD1
CDR3 protein: CASQGGYGYTF
CDR3 DNA: TGTGCCTCACAGGGGGGTTATGGCTACACCTTC

J gene: TRBJ2-7
clone size: once
V gene: TRBV5-8
D gene: NA
CDR3 protein: CASSPQGFSEQYF
CDR3 DNA: TGTGCCAGCAGCCCGCAGGGTTTCTCCGAGCAGTACTTC

J gene: TRBJ1-5
clone size: NA
V gene: TRBV6-6
D gene: TRBD1
CDR3 protein: CASIAGQGWVQPQHF
CDR3 DNA: TGTGCCAGCATTGCAGGACAGGGGTGGGTACAGCCCCAGCATTTT

J gene: TRBJ2-1
clone size: NA
V gene: TRBV29-1
D gene: NA
CDR3 protein: CSVVYGASYNEQFF
CDR3 DNA: TGCAGCGTTGTCTACGGGGCTTCCTACAATGAGCAGTTCTTC

J gene: TRBJ2-5
clone size: NA
V gene: TRBV5-1
D gene: TRBD2
CDR3 protein: CASSTGTSGGSETQYF
CDR3 DNA: TGCGCCAGCAGCACTGGGACGAGCGGGGGGAGTGAGACCCAGTACTTC

J gene: TRBJ2-1
clone size: NA
V gene: TRBV19
D gene: NA
CDR3 protein: CASTLRDEQFF
CDR3 DNA: TGTGCCAGTACCCTACGAGATGAGCAGTTCTTC

J gene: TRBJ2-7
clone size: few
V gene: TRBV27
D gene: TRBD2
CDR3 protein: CASSFRRTSGLYEQYF
CDR3 DNA: TGTGCCAGCAGTTTCCGCCGCACTAGCGGCTTATACGAGCAGTACTTC

J gene: TRBJ2-5
clone size: NA
V gene: TRBV2
D gene: NA
CDR3 protein: CASSEAGTEGETQYF
CDR3 DNA: TGTGCCAGCAGTGAAGCTGGTACGGAGGGGGAGACCCAGTACTTC

J gene: TRBJ2-3
clone size: NA
V gene: TRBV5-4
D gene: TRBD2
CDR3 protein: CASSFGALAGGRDTQYF
CDR3 DNA: TGTGCCAGCAGCTTTGGAGCTCTAGCGGGAGGGAGAGATACGCAGTATTTT

J gene: TRBJ1-1
clone size: NA
V gene: TRBV28
D gene: NA
CDR3 protein: CASRKEDMRWNTEAFF
CDR3 DNA: TGTGCCAGCAGGAAGGAGGACATGAGGTGGAACACTGAAGCTTTCTTT

J gene: TRBJ2-1
clone size: NA
V gene: TRBV2
D gene: TRBD2
CDR3 protein: CASSAQLAGAYNEQFF
CDR3 DNA: TGTGCCAGCAGCGCCCAACTAGCGGGAGCCTACAATGAGCAGTTCTTC

J gene: TRBJ2-4
clone size: NA
V gene: TRBV9
D gene: TRBD2
CDR3 protein: CASSPRDSGSLDIQYF
CDR3 DNA: TGTGCCAGCAGCCCCCGGGATAGCGGGAGCCTCGACATTCAGTACTTC

J gene: TRBJ2-7
clone size: NA
V gene: TRBV7-8
D gene: NA
CDR3 protein: CASSLAQGYEQYF
CDR3 DNA: TGTGCCAGCAGCTTAGCGCAGGGCTACGAGCAGTACTTC

J gene: TRBJ2-7
clone size: NA
V gene: TRBV28
D gene: NA
CDR3 protein: CASSTYEQYF
CDR3 DNA: TGTGCCAGCAGTACGTACGAGCAGTACTTC

J gene: TRBJ1-1
clone size: few
V gene: TRBV2
D gene: NA
CDR3 protein: CASILGGKNTEAFF
CDR3 DNA: TGTGCCAGTATTCTTGGAGGGAAGAACACTGAAGCTTTCTTT

J gene: TRBJ2-1
clone size: NA
V gene: TRBV19
D gene: TRBD2
CDR3 protein: CASNPSGVNEQFF
CDR3 DNA: TGTGCCAGTAACCCTAGCGGGGTCAATGAGCAGTTCTTC

J gene: TRBJ2-2
clone size: NA
V gene: TRBV12-5
D gene: TRBD1
CDR3 protein: CASGFWVRTGVDLGTGELFF
CDR3 DNA: TGTGCTAGTGGTTTTTGGGTGCGGACAGGGGTTGATCTAGGCACCGGGGAGCTGTTTTTT

J gene: TRBJ2-1
clone size: NA
V gene: TRBV5-1
D gene: NA
CDR3 protein: CASSLAPQGFYNEQFF
CDR3 DNA: TGCGCCAGCAGCTTGGCCCCCCAGGGGTTTTACAATGAGCAGTTCTTC